A selection of T cell receptor beta chains follows, all from one sample in a study of blood T cells in healthy people across ages. MiXCR, run by TCRdb on the 5' RACE reads, gives a single entry per CDR3 protein. The table lists fewer than 650,000 distinct CDR3 sequences, about 26% of them singletons. This sample also appeared in a second study, on T cells of mothers and their children.

The material sequenced was blood. The receptors were gathered from a boy aged 2 to 9 in good health. Both conserved end residues are trimmed from each CDR3.

TRBV7-2	ASSRAGGAGVYNEQF
TRBV12-3/TRBV12-4	ASSFTGLETQY
TRBV3-1	ASSRSGPHAQY
TRBV10-3	AISPGQRGEKLF
TRBV7-2	ASSPGLAGGLEGTQY
TRBV5-1	ASRLAESSYNSPLH
TRBV20-1	SAQGQAYEQY
TRBV27	ASSSYDRPREYGYT
TRBV7-9	ASSSPVGEQY
TRBV10-3	AIWTGTNYGYT
TRBV15	ATSRVGRRGSEAF
TRBV20-1	SAAGAEGYEQY
TRBV30	AWRRLGTGGTEAF
TRBV7-8	ASSLAGLAGAHEVRTQY
TRBV13	ASSLIRSGYT
TRBV7-9	ASSLGPDEQY
TRBV7-9	ASSLASTAPSEKLF
TRBV27	ASSLSETVSYEQY
TRBV15	ATSNNGGSSGNTIY
TRBV7-9	ASSIGTQPQH
TRBV11-3	ASSQMSCRRRDQPQH
TRBV12-3/TRBV12-4	ASSFWTLLYNEQF
TRBV9	ASSPTLPDTQY
TRBV12-3/TRBV12-4	ASSSGRAGSSYNEQF
TRBV28	ASFPQGAKETQY
TRBV10-3	AISDVDSTYEQY
TRBV20-1	SARGLGDSYEQY
TRBV6-5	ASSYRAFNEQF
TRBV29-1	SVVRGGNNEQF
TRBV5-1	ASSFSGTNTYEQY
TRBV12-3/TRBV12-4	ASTFHDSNYGYT
TRBV20-1	SAREVAGGPRETQY
TRBV10-3	AVGGLGSYEQY
TRBV9	ASSVEGHLSGNTIY
TRBV29-1	SVGNRGAEAF
TRBV4-3	ASSPAGVTAKLNTEAF
TRBV10-3	AISGDTGMGSSYEQY
TRBV20-1	ASKGSADTQY
TRBV29-1	SVYLRGYEKLF
TRBV23-1	ASSQSRLAGECYEQY
TRBV12-3/TRBV12-4	ASSPRERGDMQY
TRBV2	ASRGSNEQF
TRBV30	AWSVPGGFGNTIY
TRBV13	ASSLSGTGIYEQY
TRBV11-2	ASRSLRLNPYEQY
TRBV6-6	ASSSPGESTDTQY
TRBV6-5	ASSPEVSRYSPLH
TRBV5-1	ASSFVDRGLEAF
TRBV20-1	SALPVTNEKLF
TRBV28	ASRSGTGFEKLF
TRBV3-1	ASSQGGLGTGWTYEQY
TRBV20-1	SASSSGAAETQY
TRBV12-3/TRBV12-4	ASSLTEGMNTEAF
TRBV7-2	ASSLRGSGYEQY
TRBV27	ASSLEGFDKNIQY
TRBV7-9	ASSGRRGKNEQF
TRBV10-1	ASKILAGYEQY
TRBV5-1	ASSVVGGHTEAF
TRBV3-1	ASSPRRGRSYNEQF